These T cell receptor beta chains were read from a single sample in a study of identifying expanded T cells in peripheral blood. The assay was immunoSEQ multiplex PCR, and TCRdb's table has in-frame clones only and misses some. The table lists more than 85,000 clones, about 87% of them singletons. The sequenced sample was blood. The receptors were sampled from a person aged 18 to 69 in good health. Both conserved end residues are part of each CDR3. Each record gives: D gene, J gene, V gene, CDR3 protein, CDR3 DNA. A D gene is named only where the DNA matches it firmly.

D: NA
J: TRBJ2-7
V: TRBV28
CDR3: CASSSSGSEQYF
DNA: TGTGCCAGCAGTAGTTCAGGGTCCGAGCAGTACTTC

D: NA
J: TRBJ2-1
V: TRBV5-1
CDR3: CASSPPGGGEQFF
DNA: TGCGCCAGCAGCCCACCAGGGGGGGGTGAGCAGTTCTTC

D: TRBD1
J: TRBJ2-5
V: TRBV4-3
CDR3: CASSQQTGGEETQYF
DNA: TGCGCCAGCAGCCAGCAGACAGGGGGTGAAGAGACCCAGTACTTC

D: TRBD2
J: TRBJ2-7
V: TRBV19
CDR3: CASSSLAGGSYEQYF
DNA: TGTGCCAGTAGTAGCTTAGCGGGAGGGTCCTACGAGCAGTACTTC

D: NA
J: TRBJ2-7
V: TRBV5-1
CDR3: CASTGRADEQYF
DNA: TGCGCCAGCACGGGCCGCGCTGACGAGCAGTACTTC

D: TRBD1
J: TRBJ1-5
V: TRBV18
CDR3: CASSLNAGGEGNQPQHF
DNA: TGTGCCAGCTCACTTAACGCAGGGGGCGAGGGCAATCAGCCCCAGCATTTT

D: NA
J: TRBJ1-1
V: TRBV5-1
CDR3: CASSRVDMGFNTEAFF
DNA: TGCGCCAGCAGCCGTGTAGATATGGGGTTCAACACTGAAGCTTTCTTT

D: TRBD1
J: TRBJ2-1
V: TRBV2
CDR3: CASSLDRSSYNEQFF
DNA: TGTGCCAGCAGTTTGGACAGGAGCTCCTACAATGAGCAGTTCTTC

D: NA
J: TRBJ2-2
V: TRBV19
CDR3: CASSPSHNLNTGELFF
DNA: TGTGCCAGTAGTCCTAGCCACAACCTGAACACCGGGGAGCTGTTTTTT

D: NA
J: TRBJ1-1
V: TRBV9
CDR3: CASSPYSPNTEAFF
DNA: TGTGCCAGCAGCCCTTACAGCCCGAACACTGAAGCTTTCTTT

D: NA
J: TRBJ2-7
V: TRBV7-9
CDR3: CASSFSPGEQYF
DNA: TGTGCCAGCAGCTTTTCGCCGGGCGAGCAGTACTTC

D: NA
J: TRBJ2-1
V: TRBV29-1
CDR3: CSVETGERYNEQFF
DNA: TGCAGCGTTGAGACGGGAGAGAGATACAATGAGCAGTTCTTC

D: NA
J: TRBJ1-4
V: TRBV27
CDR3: CASSSTDRPEKLFF
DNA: TGTGCCAGCAGTTCTACGGACCGCCCTGAAAAACTGTTTTTT